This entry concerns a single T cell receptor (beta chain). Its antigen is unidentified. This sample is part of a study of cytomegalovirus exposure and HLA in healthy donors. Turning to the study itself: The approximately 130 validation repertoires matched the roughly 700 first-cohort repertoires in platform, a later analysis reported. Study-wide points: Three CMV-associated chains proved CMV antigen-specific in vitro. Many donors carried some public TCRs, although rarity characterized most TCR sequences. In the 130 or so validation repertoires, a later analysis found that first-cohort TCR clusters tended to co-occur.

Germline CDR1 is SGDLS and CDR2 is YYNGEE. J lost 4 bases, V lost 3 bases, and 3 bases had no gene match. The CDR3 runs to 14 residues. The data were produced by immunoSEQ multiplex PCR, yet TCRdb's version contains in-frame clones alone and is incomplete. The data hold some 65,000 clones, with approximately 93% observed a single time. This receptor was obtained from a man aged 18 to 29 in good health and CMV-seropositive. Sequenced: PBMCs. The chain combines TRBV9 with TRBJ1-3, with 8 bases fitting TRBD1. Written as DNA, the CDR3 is TGTGCCAGCAGCGGGACAGGGTCGGGAAACACCATATATTTT. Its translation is CASSGTGSGNTIYF.